The clone carrying this T cell receptor (beta chain) showed up just a few times. No antigen is known for it. The source of the sample is a study of Tregs in tolerant kidney transplant recipients. Broader study findings: Biological reproducibility was not directly addressed, but technical replication error appeared minimal. The small number of patients limits these findings pending further validation.

Assay used: immunoSEQ multiplex PCR; TCRdb lists only in-frame clones, some missing. This table has some 68,000 clones, 84% appearing once. CD4+CD25+CD127- Tregs, CD4+CD25- non-Tregs, CD4 and CD8 cells were sorted. The germline V gene has CDR1 SGHNT and CDR2 YENEEA. This CDR3 has 14 amino acids. Losses at the gene ends were 0 bases for V and 3 bases for J; bases not matched to a gene: 1. This TCR came from a human donor in good health. J is TRBJ2-5 and V is TRBV11-3; 7 bases are a match to TRBD2. Input material: CD4+ T cells from blood. This CDR3 reads CASSLELAEETQYF. The CDR3 nucleotides are TGTGCCAGCAGCTTAGAGCTAGCGGAAGAGACCCAGTACTTC. The variable domain in full, completed from reference TRBV11-3 and TRBJ2-5, reads EAGVVQSPRYKIIEKKQPVAFWCNPISGHNTLYWYLQNLGQGPELLIRYENEEAVDDSQLPKDRFSAERLKGVDSTLKIQPAELGDSAVYLCASSLELAEETQYFGPGTRLLVL.